This passage covers 25 T cell receptor beta chains from one sample sequenced in a study of T cells in women clearing cervical HPV infection. Sequencing was performed with immunoSEQ multiplex PCR; in TCRdb, only in-frame clones are kept and a portion is missing. The listing records 30,000 to 35,000 clones. The specimen sequenced was blood buffy coat. The receptors shown here come from a woman between 18 and 70 years old with a cervical HPV16 infection that either progressed to CIN3+ or cleared (not recorded which).

This clone registers medium-sized by frequency. The read ends 3 residues shy of where the CDR3 ends; the end is completed using the germline J gene. J is TRBJ1-2 and V is TRBV10-3, with no clear D. The CDR3 runs to 13 residues. Germline assignment: CDR1 ENHRY and CDR2 SYGVKD. CDR3 DNA, as far as it was read: TGTGCCATCAGTGAGTCGGCGGCGCGGGGC. Translating gives CAISESAARG. Given in full, the CDR3 is CAISESAARGYTF.

Note on this clone: The CDR3 extends 3 residues past the end of the read, so its final part is completed from the germline J gene. The chain uses TRBV7-2 and TRBJ1-2; 7 bases fit TRBD1. The CDR3 spans 13 residues. Germline assignment: CDR1 SGHTA and CDR2 FQGNSA. The CDR3 bases that were read are TGTGCCAGCAGCTTGGGGGGACAGCCCGTC. Translating it yields CASSLGGQPV. The full CDR3 sequence reads CASSLGGQPVYTF.

To note about this clone: The CDR3 end falls 3 residues outside the read, so it is completed with the germline J gene. The gene calls are TRBV2 and TRBJ2-3; 7 nucleotides line up with TRBD2. The V segment lost 7 bases and the J segment 1 base; nucleotides outside the gene matches: 8. The germline CDR1 and CDR2 sequences are SNHLY and FYNNEI. The CDR3 extends over 15 amino acids. The CDR3 here is CASKAGVVGTDTQYF. Partial CDR3 DNA: TGTGCCAGCAAGGCGGGGGTCGTCGGCACAGATACG.

For this clone: The read ends 3 residues early relative to the CDR3; the germline J gene fills the gap. The rearrangement uses TRBV5-1 and TRBJ1-5, with D possibly being TRBD1 (5 bases). The CDR3 is made up of 13 amino acids. Germline loops: CDR1 SGHRS, CDR2 YFSETQ. Trimming removed 1 base at V and 4 bases at J, with 6 bases between. This CDR3 is CASSLRGNQPQHF. The DNA read from the CDR3 is TGCGCCAGCAGCTTGCGGGGGAATCAGCCC.

Remarks on this clone: The CDR3 goes on 3 residues after the read ends, and that part is filled in from the germline J gene. The V call is TRBV5-5, the J call TRBJ2-2; a weak D match, TRBD2 (6 bases). Trimming shortened V by 0 bases and J by 6 bases, and 12 bases separated the two germline ends. This CDR3 contains 15 residues. Germline CDR1 and CDR2: SGHKS and YYEKEE (reference sequence). CDR3 DNA, as far as it was read: TGTGCCAGCAGCTTGGTTGTTTGGGGGGCCGGGGAG. This translates into CASSLVVWGAGE. The whole CDR3 protein is CASSLVVWGAGELFF.

In the case of this clone: The read comes to an end 3 residues before the CDR3 does, leaving the germline J gene to fill in the end. The V call is TRBV30, the J call TRBJ1-2, with 9 bases identical to TRBD1. The J segment lost 7 bases and the V segment lost 5 bases, leaving 5 bases of the junction unmatched. Germline CDR1 and CDR2: GTSNPN and SVGIG (reference sequence). The CDR3 sequence is 12 residues long. The CDR3 DNA, read in part, is TGTGCCTGGGGGGACAGGGTTAGTGGC. It yields the protein CAWGDRVSG. The complete CDR3 sequence is CAWGDRVSGYTF.

As for this clone: The read terminates 3 residues before the CDR3 end, so the remaining end is supplied by the germline J gene. The chain couples TRBV7-9 to TRBJ2-2, with D possibly being TRBD2 (6 bases). V was clipped by 8 bases and J by 1 base, with 8 bases between them. CDR1 is SEHNR and CDR2 is FQNEAQ in the germline V gene (reference sequence). CDR3 size: 13 residues. The chain's CDR3 is CASGGLNTGELFF. The sequenced part of the CDR3 DNA is TGTGCCAGCGGGGGACTGAACACCGGGGAG.

Note on this clone: Coverage ceases 3 residues before the CDR3 finishes, and the germline J gene fills in the end. V is TRBV5-1 and J is TRBJ1-1; 7 nucleotides agree with TRBD1. Germline trimming cut 4 bases from V and 5 bases from J; bases unmatched to any gene: 5. The CDR3 runs to 13 residues. Germline V gene sequence: CDR1 SGHRS, CDR2 YFSETQ. CDR3 DNA, as far as it was read: TGCGCCAGCAGCCCACAACAGGGGACTGAA. Residues: CASSPQQGTE. Given in full, the CDR3 is CASSPQQGTEAFF.

As to this clone: With the read ending 3 residues before the CDR3 end, the germline J gene is used to fill in that end. The chain is built from TRBV10-1 and TRBJ2-1, with 7 positions matching TRBD1. The ends lost 4 bases at V and 6 bases at J; junction bases unmatched: 3. The CDR3 spans 13 residues. In germline, CDR1 is WNHNN, CDR2 SYGVQD (reference sequence). The CDR3 bases that were read are TGCGCCAGCAGTGTGGACAGGAGCAATGAG. It encodes CASSVDRSNE. The whole CDR3 region reads CASSVDRSNEQFF.

Concerning this clone itself: From the germline J gene comes the end of the CDR3, since the read stops 3 residues before it. The genes are TRBV5-8 and TRBJ2-3; D is unclear. The CDR3 is 10 residues long. V was cut by 5 bases and J by 5 bases, with 3 bases left in between. Germline V gene lookup returns CDR1 SGHTS and CDR2 YDEGEE. This CDR3 reads CASSRDTQYF. The sequenced part of the CDR3 DNA is TGTGCCAGCAGTAGAGATACG. Full variable domain (missing parts from reference TRBV5-8 and TRBJ2-3): EAGVTQSPTHLIKTRGQQATLRCSPISGHTSVYWYQQALGLGLQFLLWYDEGEERNRGNFPPRFSGRQFPNYSSELNVNALELEDSALYLCASSRDTQYFGPGTRLTVL.

A word on this clone: Compared with germline, one end of the junction differs, possibly owing to a read error. The read halts 3 residues ahead of the CDR3 end, with the missing end drawn from the germline J gene. Other DNA sequences within the sample encode an identical CDR3. The chain links TRBV7-6 to TRBJ1-3; D is ambiguous. There are 14 residues in the CDR3. Germline lookup yields CDR1 SGHVS and CDR2 FNYEAQ. This chain's CDR3 is CASSPYSSGNAIYF. The covered CDR3 bases are TGTGCCAGCAGCCCATATAGCTCTGGAAACGCC.

Turning to this clone: The germline gene is not matched at one end of the junction; a read error may be the cause. The sequence runs out 3 residues before the end of the CDR3; the remainder is reconstructed from the germline J gene. In the same sample, other DNA sequences code for this CDR3. This chain links TRBV7-2 with TRBJ1-2; 8 bases are shared with TRBD1. Germline V gene sequence: CDR1 SGHTA, CDR2 FQGNSA. CDR3 length: 14 amino acids. The covered CDR3 bases are TGTGCCAGCAGCCCGTACAGGGGGAAGGATGGT. It specifies CASSPYRGKDG. The whole CDR3 sequence reads CASSPYRGKDGYTF.

In regard to this clone: Read data end 3 residues before the CDR3 end; the end is taken from the germline J gene. The V gene is TRBV18, the J gene TRBJ1-2; no clear D gene. The CDR3 has 13 residues. CDR1 and CDR2 from the germline V gene are KGHSH and LQKENI. The covered CDR3 bases are TGTGCCAGCTCACCACCCGGGGAAGGGGGC. Its protein is CASSPPGEGG. Given in full, the CDR3 is CASSPPGEGGYTF.

As regards this clone: The read gets to within 3 residues of the CDR3 end, and the germline J gene fills in the rest. V and J are TRBV11-3 and TRBJ1-1; possible D gene TRBD1, 5 bases. The V end lost 0 bases, the J end lost 4 bases, and 12 bases lay between the germline ends. This CDR3 spans 15 amino acids. Germline-derived CDR1 and CDR2 are SGHNT and YENEEA. The CDR3 reads CASSLDSGRVTEAFF. The covered CDR3 bases are TGTGCCAGCAGCTTAGACTCTGGCAGGGTCACTGAA.

For this clone: The read falls 3 residues short of the CDR3 end, and the missing part is taken from the germline J gene. The J gene is TRBJ2-3, the V gene TRBV6-1; 14 bases are a match to TRBD2. This CDR3 is built from 16 residues. The V and J ends lost 3 bases and 5 bases, in that order; junction bases with no gene match: 4. Germline CDR1 and CDR2: MNHNS and SASEGT. The covered CDR3 bases are TGTGCCAGCAGTGATAGACTAGCGGGAGGGCAAGATACG. It encodes CASSDRLAGGQDT. The entire CDR3 is CASSDRLAGGQDTQYF.

Points on this clone: The read ends 3 residues early relative to the CDR3; the germline J gene fills the gap. This chain uses TRBV10-3 with TRBJ2-7, with a weak D call TRBD2 (5 bases). The germline V and J ends were trimmed by 1 base and 1 base, with 14 bases remaining between them. Germline V gene data show CDR1 as ENHRY and CDR2 as SYGVKD. This CDR3 has 16 residues. CDR3 DNA, as far as it was read: TGTGCCATCAGTGAGTTCAGACTACAAGGATCCTACGAG. Amino acid sequence: CAISEFRLQGSYE. The full CDR3 is CAISEFRLQGSYEQYF.

A word on this clone: The DNA ends 3 residues before the CDR3 does, and the rest of the CDR3 is filled in from the germline J gene. The rearrangement joins TRBV6-2 or TRBV6-3 to TRBJ2-1; 9 bases map to TRBD2. The CDR3 is 15 amino acids. The germline V gene encodes CDR1 MNHEY and CDR2 SVGEGT. Trimming at V came to 6 bases and at J to 7 bases, leaving 10 bases not matched to a gene. The chain's CDR3 is CASRRLAGLGNEQFF. The sequenced part of the CDR3 DNA is TGTGCCAGCAGGCGGCTAGCGGGGTTGGGGAATGAG.

Comment on this clone: The sequence runs out 3 residues before the end of the CDR3; the remainder is reconstructed from the germline J gene. The V and J genes are TRBV5-1 and TRBJ2-1; TRBD2 matches at 7 bases. V lost 0 bases to trimming and J lost 8 bases; unmatched junction nucleotides: 5. The germline V gene has CDR1 SGHRS and CDR2 YFSETQ. The CDR3 is 14 amino acids. The CDR3 loop reads CASSLVGGVDEQFF. The covered CDR3 bases are TGCGCCAGCAGCTTGGTGGGGGGGGTCGATGAG. Full variable domain (outside the CDR3, taken from reference TRBV5-1 and TRBJ2-1): KAGVTQTPRYLIKTRGQQVTLSCSPISGHRSVSWYQQTPGQGLQFLFEYFSETQRNKGNFPGRFSGRQFSNSRSEMNVSTLELGDSALYLCASSLVGGVDEQFFGPGTRLTVL.

Turning to this clone: The read ends 3 residues before the CDR3 terminus; that terminus is restored from the germline J gene. V usage is TRBV7-9 and J usage is TRBJ2-4, with a tentative D call TRBD1 (5 bases). CDR1 and CDR2 from the germline V gene are SEHNR and FQNEAQ (reference sequence). The CDR3 consists of 15 residues. Incomplete CDR3 DNA: TGTGCCAGCAGCTTATATGACAGAGAAGGGTATGGT. Amino acids: CASSLYDREGYG. The full CDR3 sequence reads CASSLYDREGYGQYF.

On this clone: The CDR3 end lies 3 residues beyond the end of the read and is filled in from the germline J gene. This chain links TRBV5-4 with TRBJ2-5; 8 positions match TRBD2. The CDR3 loop spans 15 amino acids. Germline CDR1 and CDR2: SGHNT and YYREEE (reference sequence). V lost 1 base and J lost 5; bases outside the gene matches: 7. The CDR3 is CASSLSGSTGETQYF. The covered CDR3 bases are TGTGCCAGCAGCTTGAGCGGGAGTACGGGGGAGACC.

Worth noting for this clone: The read finishes 3 residues shy of the CDR3 end, and the germline J gene is used to complete it. The rearrangement links TRBV7-6 to TRBJ2-7; TRBD1 is a possible D gene (5 bases). V shed 3 bases and J shed 4 bases, with 10 bases lying between them. The germline gives CDR1 SGHVS, CDR2 FNYEAQ. The CDR3 consists of 13 residues. The CDR3 bases that were read are TGTGCCAGCAGCTTGTCGCAGGGATACGAG. Its protein product is CASSLSQGYE. The entire CDR3 protein is CASSLSQGYEQYF.

Points on this clone: The read ends 3 residues early relative to the CDR3; the germline J gene fills the gap. This chain links TRBV6-2 or TRBV6-3 with TRBJ1-5, with TRBD1 matching 9 bases. Per germline, CDR1 MNHEY and CDR2 SVGEGT. This CDR3 is 14 amino acids long. Germline trimming cut 6 bases from V and 8 bases from J; bases unmatched to any gene: 8. Here the CDR3 reads CASRPGGQGEPQHF. Incomplete CDR3 DNA: TGTGCCAGCAGGCCAGGGGGACAGGGCGAGCCC.

A word on this clone: The CDR3 end falls 3 residues outside the read, so it is completed with the germline J gene. V is TRBV7-8 and J is TRBJ2-1; possibly TRBD2 for D (6 bases). The V gene lost 6 bases and the J gene lost 0 bases, with 12 bases spanning the gap. This CDR3 has 15 residues. The germline gives CDR1 SGHVS, CDR2 FQNEAQ. The CDR3 spells CASSLRDFSYNEQFF. The part of the CDR3 DNA that was read is TGTGCCAGCAGTCTCCGGGACTTCTCCTACAATGAG.

Regarding this clone: Read coverage stops 3 residues before the CDR3 terminus; the germline J gene supplies the remainder. The chain has TRBV19 and TRBJ2-5; 9 bases fit TRBD2. CDR3 length: 15 amino acids. J gave up 4 bases and V 5 bases, and 8 bases lay outside the gene matches. CDR1 and CDR2 (germline): LNHDA, SQIVND (reference sequence). CDR3 amino acids: CASSSSGTSSETQYF. The DNA read from the CDR3 is TGTGCCAGTAGTTCCTCCGGGACTAGCTCAGAGACC. Full variable domain (outside the CDR3, taken from reference TRBV19 and TRBJ2-5): DGGITQSPKYLFRKEGQNVTLSCEQNLNHDAMYWYRQDPGQGLRLIYYSQIVNDFQKGDIAEGYSVSREKKESFPLTVTSAQKNPTAFYLCASSSSGTSSETQYFGPGTRLLVL.

Concerning this clone: With the read ending 3 residues before the CDR3 end, the germline J gene is used to fill in that end. V usage is TRBV5-4 and J usage is TRBJ2-3; 10 nucleotides agree with TRBD2. The germline V gene encodes CDR1 SGHNT and CDR2 YYREEE (reference sequence). The J segment lost 3 bases and the V segment lost 0 bases, leaving 4 bases of the junction unmatched. The length of the CDR3 is 16 residues. This CDR3 is CASSLGAGGETDTQYF. Incomplete CDR3 DNA: TGTGCCAGCAGCTTGGGAGCGGGAGGGGAAACAGATACG.